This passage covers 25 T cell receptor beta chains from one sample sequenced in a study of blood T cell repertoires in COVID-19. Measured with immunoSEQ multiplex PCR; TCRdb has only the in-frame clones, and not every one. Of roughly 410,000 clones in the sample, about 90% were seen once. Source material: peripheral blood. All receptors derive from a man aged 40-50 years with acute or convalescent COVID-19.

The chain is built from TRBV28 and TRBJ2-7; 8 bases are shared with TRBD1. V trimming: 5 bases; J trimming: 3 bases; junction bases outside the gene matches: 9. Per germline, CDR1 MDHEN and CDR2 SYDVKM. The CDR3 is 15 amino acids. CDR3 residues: CASSAPGQVNYEQYF. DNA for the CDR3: TGTGCCAGCAGTGCCCCGGGACAGGTGAACTACGAGCAGTACTTC.

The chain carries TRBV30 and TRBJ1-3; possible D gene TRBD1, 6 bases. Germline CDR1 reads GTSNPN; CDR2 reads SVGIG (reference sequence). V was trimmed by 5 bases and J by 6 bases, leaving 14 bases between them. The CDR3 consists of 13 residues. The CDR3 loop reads CAWRDTSKNTIYF. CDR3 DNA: TGTGCCTGGCGGGACACCTCAAAAAACACCATATATTTT.

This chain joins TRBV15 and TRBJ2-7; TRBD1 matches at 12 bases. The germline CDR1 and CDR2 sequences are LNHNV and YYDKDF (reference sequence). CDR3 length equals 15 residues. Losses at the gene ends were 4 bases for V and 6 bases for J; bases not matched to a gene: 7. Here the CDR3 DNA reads TGTGCCACCAGCACCTTGGGACAGGGGGCTGTCGAGCAGTACTTC. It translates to CATSTLGQGAVEQYF.

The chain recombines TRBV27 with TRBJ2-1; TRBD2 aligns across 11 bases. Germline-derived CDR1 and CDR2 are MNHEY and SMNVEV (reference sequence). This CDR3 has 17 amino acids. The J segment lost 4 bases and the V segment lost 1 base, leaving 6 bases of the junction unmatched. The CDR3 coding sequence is TGTGCCAGCAGTTTATGGGTAGCGGGAGGGAAGTACAATGAGCAGTTCTTC. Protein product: CASSLWVAGGKYNEQFF.

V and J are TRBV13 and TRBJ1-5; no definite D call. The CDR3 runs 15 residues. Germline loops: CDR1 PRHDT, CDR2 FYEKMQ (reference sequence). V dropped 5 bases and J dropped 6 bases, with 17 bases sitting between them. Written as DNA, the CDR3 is TGTGCCAGCAGCGCCGGAGGTCAGAATGGTCAGCCCCAGCATTTT. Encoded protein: CASSAGGQNGQPQHF.

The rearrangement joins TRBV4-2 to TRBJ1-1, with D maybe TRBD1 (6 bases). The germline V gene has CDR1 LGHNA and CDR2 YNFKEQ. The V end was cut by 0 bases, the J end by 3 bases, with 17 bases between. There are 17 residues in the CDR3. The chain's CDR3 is CASSQDPWQGSDTEAFF. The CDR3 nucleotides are TGTGCCAGCAGCCAAGATCCCTGGCAGGGGTCGGACACTGAAGCTTTCTTT.

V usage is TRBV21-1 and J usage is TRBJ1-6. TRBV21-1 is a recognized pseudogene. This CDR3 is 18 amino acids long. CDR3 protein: CAPFSEVAESCHNSPLHF. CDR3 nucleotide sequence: TGTGCCCCATTCTCGGAGGTCGCAGAAAGTTGCCATAATTCACCCCTCCACTTT.

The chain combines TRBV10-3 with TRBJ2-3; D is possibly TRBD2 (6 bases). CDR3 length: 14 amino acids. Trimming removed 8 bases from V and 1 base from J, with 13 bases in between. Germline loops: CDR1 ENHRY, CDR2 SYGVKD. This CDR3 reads CAIGDSSGTDTQYF. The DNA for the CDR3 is TGTGCCATCGGGGACTCTTCTGGCACAGATACGCAGTATTTT.

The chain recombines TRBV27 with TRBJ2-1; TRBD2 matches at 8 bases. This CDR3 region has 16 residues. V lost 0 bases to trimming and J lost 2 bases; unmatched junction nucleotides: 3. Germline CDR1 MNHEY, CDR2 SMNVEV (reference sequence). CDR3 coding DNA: TGTGCCAGCAGTTTATCAGCGGGAGTTCCCTACAATGAGCAGTTCTTC. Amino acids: CASSLSAGVPYNEQFF.

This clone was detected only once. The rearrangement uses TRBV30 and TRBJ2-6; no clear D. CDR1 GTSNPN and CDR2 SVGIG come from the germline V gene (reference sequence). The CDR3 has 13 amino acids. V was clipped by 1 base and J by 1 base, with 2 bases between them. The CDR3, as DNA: TGTGCCTGGAGTGCATCTGGGGCCAACGTCCTGACTTTC. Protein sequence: CAWSASGANVLTF.

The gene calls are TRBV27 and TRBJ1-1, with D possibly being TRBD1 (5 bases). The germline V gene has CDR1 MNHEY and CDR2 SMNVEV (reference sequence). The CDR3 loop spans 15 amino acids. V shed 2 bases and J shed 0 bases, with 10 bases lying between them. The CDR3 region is CASSLGSGMNTEAFF. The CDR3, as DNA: TGTGCCAGCAGTTTAGGCTCAGGGATGAACACTGAAGCTTTCTTT.

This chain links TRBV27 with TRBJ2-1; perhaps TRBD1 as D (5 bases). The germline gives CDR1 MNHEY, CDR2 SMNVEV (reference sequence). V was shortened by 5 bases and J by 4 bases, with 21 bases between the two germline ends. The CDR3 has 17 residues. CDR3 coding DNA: TGTGCCAGCAGTCTAAGGTCCCAGGGATACGCGTACAATGAGCAGTTCTTC. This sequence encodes CASSLRSQGYAYNEQFF.

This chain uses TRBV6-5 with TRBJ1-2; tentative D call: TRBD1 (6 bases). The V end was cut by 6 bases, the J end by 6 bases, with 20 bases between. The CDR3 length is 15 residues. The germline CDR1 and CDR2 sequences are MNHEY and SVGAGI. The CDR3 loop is CASSPFYRESDGYTF. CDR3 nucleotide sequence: TGTGCCAGCAGCCCCTTTTACAGGGAATCAGATGGCTACACCTTC.

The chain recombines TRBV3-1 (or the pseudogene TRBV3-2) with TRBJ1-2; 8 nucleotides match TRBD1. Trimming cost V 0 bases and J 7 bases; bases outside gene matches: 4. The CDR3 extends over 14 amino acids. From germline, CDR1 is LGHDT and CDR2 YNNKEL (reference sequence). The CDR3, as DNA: TGTGCCAGCAGCCAAGATTTAACAGGGGGTGGCTACACCTTC. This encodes CASSQDLTGGGYTF.

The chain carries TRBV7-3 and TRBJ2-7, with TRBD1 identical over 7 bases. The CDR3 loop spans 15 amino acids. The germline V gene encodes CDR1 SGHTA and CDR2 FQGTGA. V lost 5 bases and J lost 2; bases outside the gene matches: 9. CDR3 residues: CASSPQTGPTYEQYF. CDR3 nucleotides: TGTGCCAGCAGCCCTCAGACAGGGCCAACCTACGAGCAGTACTTC.

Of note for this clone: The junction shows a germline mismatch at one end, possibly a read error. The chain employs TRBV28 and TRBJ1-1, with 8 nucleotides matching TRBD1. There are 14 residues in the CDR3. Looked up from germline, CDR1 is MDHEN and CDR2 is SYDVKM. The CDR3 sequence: CASGLDRENTEAFF. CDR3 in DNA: TGTGCCAGCGGTTTGGACAGGGAGAACACTGAAGCTTTCTTT.

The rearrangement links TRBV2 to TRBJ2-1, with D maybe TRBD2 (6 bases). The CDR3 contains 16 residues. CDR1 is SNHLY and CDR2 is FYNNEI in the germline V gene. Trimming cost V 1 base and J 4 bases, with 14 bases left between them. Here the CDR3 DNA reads TGTGCCAGCAGTGAAGAGGAGGGGTTTGGGTACAATGAGCAGTTCTTC. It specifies CASSEEEGFGYNEQFF.

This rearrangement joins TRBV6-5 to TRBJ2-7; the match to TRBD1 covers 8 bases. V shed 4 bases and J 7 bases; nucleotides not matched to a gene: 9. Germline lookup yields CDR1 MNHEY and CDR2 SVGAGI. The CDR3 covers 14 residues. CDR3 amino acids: CASSSDRVSEEQYF. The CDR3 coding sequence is TGTGCCAGCAGTTCGGACAGGGTCAGCGAAGAGCAGTACTTC.

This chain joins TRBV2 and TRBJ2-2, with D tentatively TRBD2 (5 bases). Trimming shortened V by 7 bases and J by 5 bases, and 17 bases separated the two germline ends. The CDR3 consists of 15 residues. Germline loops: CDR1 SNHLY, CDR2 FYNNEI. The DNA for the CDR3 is TGTGCCAGCAAGAGGGTCCTAGTTATAACCGGGGAGCTGTTTTTT. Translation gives CASKRVLVITGELFF.

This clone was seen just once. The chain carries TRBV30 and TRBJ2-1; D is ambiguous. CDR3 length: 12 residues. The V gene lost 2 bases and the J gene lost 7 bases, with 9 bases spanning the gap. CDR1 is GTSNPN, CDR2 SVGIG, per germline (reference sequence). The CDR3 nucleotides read TGTGCCTGGAGTTATCTCAGGAATGAGCAGTTCTTC. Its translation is CAWSYLRNEQFF.

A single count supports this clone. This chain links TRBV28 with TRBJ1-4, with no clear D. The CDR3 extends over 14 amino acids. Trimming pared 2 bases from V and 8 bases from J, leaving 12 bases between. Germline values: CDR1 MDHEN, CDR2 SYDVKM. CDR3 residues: CASSLARFGEKLFF. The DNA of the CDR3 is TGTGCCAGCAGTTTAGCCAGGTTTGGAGAAAAACTGTTTTTT.

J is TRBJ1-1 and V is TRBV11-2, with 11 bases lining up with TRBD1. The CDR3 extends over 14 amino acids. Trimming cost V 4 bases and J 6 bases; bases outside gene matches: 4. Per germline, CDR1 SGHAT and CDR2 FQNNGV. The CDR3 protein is CASSSGQGVAEAFF. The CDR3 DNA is TGTGCCAGCAGCTCGGGACAGGGGGTCGCTGAAGCTTTCTTT.

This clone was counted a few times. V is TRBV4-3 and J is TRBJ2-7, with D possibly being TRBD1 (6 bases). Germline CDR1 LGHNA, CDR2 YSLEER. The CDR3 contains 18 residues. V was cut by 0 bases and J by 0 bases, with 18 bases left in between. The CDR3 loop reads CASSQDWVGGGPSYEQYF. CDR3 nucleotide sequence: TGCGCCAGCAGCCAAGACTGGGTTGGGGGCGGGCCCTCCTACGAGCAGTACTTC.

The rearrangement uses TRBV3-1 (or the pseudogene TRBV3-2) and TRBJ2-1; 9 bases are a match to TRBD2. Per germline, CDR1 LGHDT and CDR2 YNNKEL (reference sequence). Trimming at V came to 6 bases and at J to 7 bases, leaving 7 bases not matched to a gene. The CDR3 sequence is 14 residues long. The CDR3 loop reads CASRRAGGLNEQFF. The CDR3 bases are TGTGCCAGCAGGCGGGCGGGGGGGCTTAATGAGCAGTTCTTC.

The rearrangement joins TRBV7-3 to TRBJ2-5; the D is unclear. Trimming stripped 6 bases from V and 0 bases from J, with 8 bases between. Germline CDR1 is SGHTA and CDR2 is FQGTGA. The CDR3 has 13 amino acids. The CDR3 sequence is CASSRGNQETQYF. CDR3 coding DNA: TGTGCCAGCAGTCGAGGAAACCAAGAGACCCAGTACTTC.